Following are 28 T cell receptor beta chains from one sample sequenced in a study of blood T cells in healthy people across ages. A sample-barcoded 5' primer and a J-beta primer mix were used in a second PCR of roughly 6 to 11 cycles. One entry per CDR3 protein results from TCRdb running MiXCR on the 5' RACE reads. The sample contains roughly 800,000 distinct CDR3 sequences, around a quarter of which appear only once. The same specimen was also included in a second study, on T cells of mothers and their children.

Sequenced input: blood. The receptors were sampled from a boy aged 5 to 17 in good health.

This clonotype has only a few counts. This chain uses TRBV6-2 or TRBV6-3 with TRBJ2-3; D perhaps matches TRBD2 (6 bases). CDR1 is MNHEY, CDR2 SVGEGT, per germline. V lost 2 bases and J lost 0, with 15 bases in between. This CDR3 is built from 17 residues. Here the CDR3 reads CASSYRLEWGSTDTQYF. The CDR3, as DNA: TGTGCCAGCAGTTACCGACTAGAGTGGGGAAGCACAGATACGCAGTATTTT.

This clonotype was counted once. V gene TRBV6-1 combines with J gene TRBJ2-2, with 8 bases identical to TRBD2. CDR1 and CDR2 (germline): MNHNS, SASEGT. After removal of 6 bases from V and 4 bases from J, the junction contained 19 bases not matched to a gene. The CDR3 totals 19 residues. The CDR3 reads CASSGLAGSTGIATGELFF. CDR3 bases: TGTGCCAGCAGCGGATTAGCGGGGTCAACGGGGATCGCCACCGGGGAGCTGTTTTTT.

Only a few counts were recorded for this clonotype. CDR3: CSARDPQGASYGYTF. The CDR3 region has the DNA TGCAGTGCTAGAGACCCTCAGGGGGCGTCCTATGGCTACACCTTC. This sequence joins TRBV20-1 and TRBJ1-2; 8 bases match TRBD1. Trimming took 0 bases from V and 4 from J; bases not matched to a gene: 7. Germline V gene sequence: CDR1 DFQATT, CDR2 SNEGSKA (reference sequence). The CDR3 covers 15 residues.

This clonotype has just a few counts. V and J are TRBV4-1 and TRBJ2-7, with 7 bases aligning to TRBD1. V was pared by 4 bases and J by 2 bases, with 8 bases of the junction left unmatched. Germline V gene data show CDR1 as MGHRA and CDR2 as YSYEKL. This CDR3 has 15 residues. The CDR3 DNA reads as TGCGCCAGCAGCCGTTTGTTGGGACAGCCCTACGAGCAGTACTTC. Its translation: CASSRLLGQPYEQYF.

This clonotype was counted a few times. V is TRBV29-1 and J is TRBJ2-5, with no clear D. The better agreement between TRBJ2-1 and the DNA end casts doubt on the J call. CDR1 and CDR2 from the germline V gene are SQVTM and ANQGSEA. The length of the CDR3 is 11 residues. CDR3 region: CSVLGPDEQFF. The CDR3 nucleotides are TGCAGCGTTCTTGGGCCAGATGAGCAGTTCTTC.

The rearrangement joins TRBV29-1 to TRBJ2-1; D call uncertain. V was trimmed by 4 bases and J by 4 bases, leaving 5 bases between them. The CDR3 loop spans 11 amino acids. The germline V gene encodes CDR1 SQVTM and CDR2 ANQGSEA. CDR3 region: CSVAVYNEQFF. The CDR3 coding sequence is TGCAGCGTTGCGGTTTACAATGAGCAGTTCTTC.

This clonotype was observed a handful of times. The chain employs TRBV20-1 and TRBJ2-5; 13 bases map to TRBD2. Germline-derived CDR1 and CDR2 are DFQATT and SNEGSKA (reference sequence). This CDR3 has 15 amino acids. The ends lost 3 bases at V and 1 base at J; junction bases unmatched: 2. The CDR3 region has the DNA TGCAGTGCTAGGGGACTAGCGGGGTCCCAAGAGACCCAGTACTTC. Amino acid sequence: CSARGLAGSQETQYF.

This clonotype has a handful of counts. J is TRBJ2-4 and V is TRBV20-1; D not certain. In germline, CDR1 is DFQATT, CDR2 SNEGSKA (reference sequence). V lost 0 bases to trimming and J lost 0 bases, with 6 bases between them. The CDR3 is made up of 14 amino acids. CDR3 bases: TGCAGTGCTAGAGATTACAGAGCCAAAAACATTCAGTACTTC. It encodes CSARDYRAKNIQYF.

The gene calls are TRBV5-5 and TRBJ1-6; D call uncertain. In germline, CDR1 is SGHKS, CDR2 YYEKEE (reference sequence). The CDR3 totals 16 residues. The ends were cut back, 2 bases at V and 10 bases at J, with 19 bases in the middle. The chain's CDR3 is CASSFSGSWQSSPLHF. The DNA of the CDR3 is TGTGCCAGCAGCTTCTCAGGCTCATGGCAGAGCTCACCCCTCCACTTT.

V and J are TRBV7-2 and TRBJ1-5, with D perhaps matching TRBD1 (6 bases). Trimming left V 3 bases short and J 2 bases short, with 14 bases between. Per germline, CDR1 SGHTA and CDR2 FQGNSA. The CDR3 length is 16 residues. CDR3 residues: CASSFGTPWGNQPQHF. DNA of the CDR3: TGTGCCAGCAGCTTCGGGACACCGTGGGGCAATCAGCCCCAGCATTTT.

V usage is TRBV10-3 and J usage is TRBJ2-5, with D hard to call. The J call is doubtful: the DNA matches TRBJ2-1 better. The CDR3 is made up of 15 amino acids. The germline gives CDR1 ENHRY, CDR2 SYGVKD. The chain's CDR3 is CAISESVGSMNEQFF. In nucleotides, the CDR3 is TGTGCCATCAGTGAGTCGGTGGGATCCATGAATGAGCAGTTCTTC.

CDR3 sequence (DNA): TGTGCCACCGGGCCACCTGAAAAACTGTTTTTT. Protein sequence: CATGPPEKLFF. The rearrangement uses TRBV19 and TRBJ1-4; D not resolved. Germline V gene lookup returns CDR1 LNHDA and CDR2 SQIVND (reference sequence). CDR3 length: 11 residues. Deletions cut 10 bases from V and 7 bases from J, with 10 bases between.

V gene TRBV3-1 combines with J gene TRBJ2-7, with D hard to call. Deletions cut 1 base from V and 6 bases from J, with 4 bases between. Germline CDR1 and CDR2: LGHDT and YNNKEL (reference sequence). This CDR3 comprises 11 residues. The CDR3 is CASSQALEQYF. CDR3 DNA sequence: TGTGCCAGCAGCCAAGCCCTCGAGCAGTACTTC.

This chain joins TRBV9 and TRBJ2-1; weak D call: TRBD2 (6 bases). Trimming left V 0 bases short and J 10 bases short, with 32 bases between. CDR3 length equals 20 residues. Germline V gives CDR1 SGDLS, CDR2 YYNGEE. CDR3 bases: TGTGCCAGCAGCGTAGGGGCAGGAGGGTTAATAAGCTTGAACAAACAAGAGCAGTTCTTC. This gives the protein CASSVGAGGLISLNKQEQFF.

This clonotype was seen once. CDR3 residues: CASSLAGTGISGANVLTF. Here the CDR3 DNA reads TGTGCCAGCAGCTTAGCTGGGACAGGTATCTCTGGGGCCAACGTCCTGACTTTC. V is TRBV7-8 and J is TRBJ2-6; 8 nucleotides match TRBD1. The CDR3 sequence is 18 residues long. Germline V gene sequence: CDR1 SGHVS, CDR2 FQNEAQ. V shed 0 bases and J 0 bases; nucleotides not matched to a gene: 4.

The chain is built from TRBV2 and TRBJ2-7, with D unresolved. V shed 3 bases and J shed 9 bases, with 36 bases lying between them. Germline V gene data show CDR1 as SNHLY and CDR2 as FYNNEI. There are 20 residues in the CDR3. The CDR3 spells CASSDLGGSGSPTTVRWQYF. The CDR3 DNA sequence: TGTGCCAGCAGTGATCTAGGTGGTAGTGGATCTCCTACGACGGTCCGATGGCAGTACTTC.

The rearrangement joins TRBV4-3 to TRBJ1-1; D is undetermined. CDR3 length equals 16 residues. V was cut by 0 bases and J by 1 base, with 12 bases left in between. Per germline, CDR1 LGHNA and CDR2 YSLEER. CDR3 residues: CASSQDLQVGNTEAFF. DNA for the CDR3: TGCGCCAGCAGCCAAGATCTTCAAGTCGGGAACACTGAAGCTTTCTTT.

This clonotype appeared a single time. The chain joins TRBV7-2 to TRBJ2-1; a weak D match, TRBD2 (7 bases). Gene TRBJ2-5 matches the end of the DNA better, so the J call may be wrong. This CDR3 is 16 amino acids long. CDR1 and CDR2 (germline): SGHTA, FQGNSA. In nucleotides, the CDR3 is TGTGCCAGCAGCTTAGCACAGGGAGGTAGCGGGGAGACCCAGTACTTC. Translating gives CASSLAQGGSGETQYF.

This clonotype has more than one count but fewer than ten. This chain joins TRBV10-3 and TRBJ2-3; 13 bases fit TRBD2. The CDR3 totals 21 residues. The ends lost 0 bases at V and 3 bases at J; junction bases unmatched: 15. The V gene's germline CDR1 is ENHRY and CDR2 SYGVKD. The CDR3 DNA sequence: TGTGCCATCAGTGAGTCTTATAACCGAAGGACTAGCGGGGGAGAGACAGATACGCAGTATTTT. This translates into CAISESYNRRTSGGETDTQYF.

In this sample, this clonotype turned up a few times. The chain joins TRBV28 to TRBJ2-5, with 8 bases fitting TRBD1. The DNA end is more similar to TRBJ2-7, so the J call may be wrong. The germline gives CDR1 MDHEN, CDR2 SYDVKM. The CDR3 extends over 14 amino acids. As DNA, the CDR3 is TGTGCCAGCAGTTTAGTTAACAGGGGGTACGAGCAGTACTTC. It codes for CASSLVNRGYEQYF.

DNA for the CDR3: TGCAGTGCTAGACTCAGCCCCCTATCCTCCTACGAGCAGTACTTC. Residues: CSARLSPLSSYEQYF. The chain employs TRBV20-1 and TRBJ2-7; D is ambiguous. Germline V CDR1 and CDR2: DFQATT, SNEGSKA (reference sequence). Trimming stripped 2 bases from V and 0 bases from J, with 14 bases between. The length of the CDR3 is 15 residues.

This clonotype was counted only a few times. Relative to the germline gene, one junction end is altered; a read error may explain this. CDR3 sequence (DNA): TGTGCCAGCCGTGAATCGGTGGGGCAAGAGACCCAGTACTTC. Translating gives CASRESVGQETQYF. The chain recombines TRBV6-1 with TRBJ2-5; D remains ambiguous. The length of the CDR3 is 14 residues. From germline, CDR1 is MNHNS and CDR2 SASEGT.

This clonotype has a count of ten or more. The J gene is TRBJ1-6, the V gene TRBV5-6; D possibly corresponds to TRBD1 (6 bases). The V gene's germline CDR1 is SGHDT and CDR2 YYEEEE. V lost 2 bases and J 9 bases, leaving 18 bases between the germline ends. This CDR3 has 16 amino acids. DNA for the CDR3: TGTGCCAGCAGCTTTCTACAGGGACTAAGAGTTTCACCCCTCCACTTT. Amino acids: CASSFLQGLRVSPLHF.

The chain has TRBV20-1 and TRBJ2-3; D gene unclear. Trimming took 1 base from V and 2 from J, leaving 13 bases between them. The V gene's germline CDR1 is DFQATT and CDR2 SNEGSKA (reference sequence). This CDR3 has 15 residues. The chain's CDR3 is CSARGISYHTDTQYF. The CDR3 coding sequence is TGCAGTGCTAGAGGGATCTCCTATCACACAGATACGCAGTATTTT.

The chain couples TRBV7-9 to TRBJ2-1; 8 bases are shared with TRBD2. V lost 5 bases and J lost 5; bases outside the gene matches: 8. Germline V CDR1 and CDR2: SEHNR, FQNEAQ (reference sequence). This CDR3 is built from 15 residues. The CDR3 DNA follows: TGTGCCAGCAGCGTACTAGCGGACAGTAACAATGAGCAGTTCTTC. As protein: CASSVLADSNNEQFF.

The chain is built from TRBV29-1 and TRBJ1-1; D perhaps matches TRBD1 (6 bases). Germline lookup yields CDR1 SQVTM and CDR2 ANQGSEA. CDR3 length: 11 residues. Trimming removed 6 bases at V and 12 bases at J, with 17 bases between. For the CDR3, the DNA is TGCAGCGTCCCGGACGGGGGCTTAACTTTCTTT. It translates to CSVPDGGLTFF.

The chain combines TRBV4-3 with TRBJ1-1; TRBD1 aligns across 7 bases. Germline CDR1 and CDR2: LGHNA and YSLEER. V dropped 0 bases and J dropped 4; count of bases not matched to a gene: 5. The CDR3 consists of 15 residues. The CDR3 DNA reads TGCGCCAGCAGCCAAGATTGGACAGGACCCACTGAAGCTTTCTTT. Translation gives CASSQDWTGPTEAFF.

The gene calls are TRBV4-2 and TRBJ2-5; TRBD1 aligns across 7 bases. Matching the DNA end better, TRBJ2-7 makes the J call doubtful. Per the germline V gene, CDR1 is LGHNA and CDR2 is YNFKEQ. The CDR3 extends over 15 amino acids. DNA of the CDR3: TGTGCCAGCAGCCAAGTGGCCAGGGGGAGCTACGAGCAGTACTTC. It translates to CASSQVARGSYEQYF.